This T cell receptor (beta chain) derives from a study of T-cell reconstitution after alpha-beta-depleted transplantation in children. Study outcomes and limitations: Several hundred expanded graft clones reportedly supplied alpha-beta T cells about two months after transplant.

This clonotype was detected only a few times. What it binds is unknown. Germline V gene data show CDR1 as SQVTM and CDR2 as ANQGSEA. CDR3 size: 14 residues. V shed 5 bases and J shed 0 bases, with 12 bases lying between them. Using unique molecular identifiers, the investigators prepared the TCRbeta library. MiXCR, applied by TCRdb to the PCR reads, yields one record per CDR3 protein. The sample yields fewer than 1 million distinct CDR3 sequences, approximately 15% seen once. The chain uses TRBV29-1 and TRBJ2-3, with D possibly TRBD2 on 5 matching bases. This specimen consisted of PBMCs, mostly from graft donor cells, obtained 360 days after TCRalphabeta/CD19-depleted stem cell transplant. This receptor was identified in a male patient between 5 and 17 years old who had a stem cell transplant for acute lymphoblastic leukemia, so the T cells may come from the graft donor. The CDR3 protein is CSVLSRGSTDTQYF. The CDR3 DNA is TGCAGCGTTCTTTCTCGGGGAAGCACAGATACGCAGTATTTT.